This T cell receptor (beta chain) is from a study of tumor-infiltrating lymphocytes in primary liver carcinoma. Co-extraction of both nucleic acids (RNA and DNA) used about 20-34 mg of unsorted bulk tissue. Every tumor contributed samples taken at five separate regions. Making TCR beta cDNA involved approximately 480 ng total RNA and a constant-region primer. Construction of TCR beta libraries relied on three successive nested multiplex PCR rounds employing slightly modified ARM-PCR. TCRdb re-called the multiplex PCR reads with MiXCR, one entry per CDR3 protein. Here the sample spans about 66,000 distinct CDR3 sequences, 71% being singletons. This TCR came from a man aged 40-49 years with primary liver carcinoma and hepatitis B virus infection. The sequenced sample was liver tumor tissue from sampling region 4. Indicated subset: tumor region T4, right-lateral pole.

The CDR3 reads CASSTLSGRLQETQYF. DNA of the CDR3: TGTGCCAGCAGTACCCTTAGCGGGAGGCTTCAAGAGACCCAGTACTTC. This chain links TRBV5-4 with TRBJ2-5, with 10 bases lining up with TRBD2. CDR3 size: 16 residues. CDR1 and CDR2 from the germline V gene are SGHNT and YYREEE (reference sequence). J was trimmed by 2 bases and V by 5 bases; bases with no gene match: 9.